This T cell receptor beta chain was identified in a study of neurological immune-mediated disorders. CDR3 size: 15 residues. Germline CDR1 SGHRS, CDR2 YFSETQ. V lost 2 bases, J lost 4 bases, and 5 bases stayed unmatched. This clonotype showed up many times. Each CDR3 protein is one row after TCRdb ran MiXCR on the 5' RACE reads. Of around 130,000 distinct CDR3 sequences listed, around 3% are singletons. This TCR was recovered from a woman under 40 with multiple sclerosis. Sequences were obtained from PBMCs. The rearrangement links TRBV5-1 to TRBJ2-1; 8 nucleotides line up with TRBD1. The CDR3 loop reads CASSFPGGGYNEQFF. DNA for the CDR3: TGCGCCAGCAGCTTCCCAGGGGGCGGATACAATGAGCAGTTCTTC.